This entry concerns a single TCR beta chain. This receptor's antigen is unknown. Per-base quality was not reported, and no clone a single base away is much larger than it. This sample was included in a study of cytomegalovirus exposure and HLA in healthy donors (dated by TCRdb to 2017 to 2019). In the study overall: In an earlier analysis of about 560 of the donors, 276 Gb of sequence data and just under 120 million unique TCR beta sequences from roughly 200 million T cells were reported. About 280 gigabases of sequencing data and roughly 80 million unique TCR sequences made up an early release that covered approximately 700 HLA-typed donors. The genetic ancestry cluster associated with self-reported Caucasian donors included approximately 85% of the roughly 380 genotyped donors. The aim of the study was to test whether cataloging public T cell receptors could identify signatures of past pathogen exposure. Using immunosequencing, the study profiled T cell repertoires from around 680 subjects and related those repertoires to cytomegalovirus serostatus. Along with the roughly 670-subject first cohort, a separate validation cohort of about 110 different subjects was used. The study combined high-throughput TCR immunosequencing, statistical association of individual TCRs with disease status, and machine learning to predict cytomegalovirus infection status. To study patterns of TCR occurrence, a later analysis re-analyzed previously published TCR beta repertoires from several hundred donors and added high-resolution HLA genotyping. Rather than drawing on any new phenotypic data, the later analysis identified candidate immune exposures from TCR beta sequences and the way those sequences occurred across donors. To decide whether each TCR beta V gene segment behaved as functional or pseudogenic, an earlier analysis of 587 of the donors relied on high-throughput TCR beta sequencing. Donor age, sex, ethnicity and CMV serostatus were collected together with the repertoire data. Genome-wide SNP genotypes for about 65% of the roughly 670 donors were used in a later genetic analysis, which treated that subset as a discovery cohort. Every repertoire in the discovery cohort had been generated on one and the same sequencing platform. Class I and class II HLA loci were covered by the typing at four-digit resolution. Typing coverage varied by locus: 629-630 donors for A, B, C, DRB1 and DQB1; roughly 520 for DQA1; 606 for DPA1; approximately 470 for DPB1. Roughly 5 DR-DQ haplotypes were handled as single units for association and clustering, since linkage in the cohort was strong. Across 300 to 400 genotyped donors of the cohort, an average of approximately 220,000 unique TCR beta nucleotide sequences per donor were sequenced, and roughly 20% of those sequences were non-productive. Broader findings and caveats from the paper: In a later analysis, TCR association rates were found to vary across HLA loci, with the most associated TCRs seen for DRB1 alleles and the fewest for HLA-C alleles. In a later analysis, HLA-associated TCR beta chains were found to be more clonally expanded and to have lower generation probabilities than equally common non-associated chains. The only immune exposure information available for the cohort was CMV serostatus. A cluster of highly shared sequence variants was judged likely to be a technical artifact of the sequencing pipeline. Linkage disequilibrium might explain the correlated functional status among segregating V segments, but an unknown experimental factor could not be excluded. Compared with the roughly 700-donor mean, donors in an Asian-associated ancestry cluster had fewer N-insertions in productive TCRs, according to a later genetic analysis. In this cohort, only TCR beta chains were sequenced, and detectable features were limited by the absence of alpha or paired-chain data. A further reported finding was that TCR beta sequences accurately predicted the HLA-A and HLA-B alleles for most subjects in the first cohort. Specific HLA alleles were associated with 15,000 to 20,000 TCR beta sequences at a false discovery rate of 0.05 in a later analysis. Several of the top co-occurrence clusters appeared to be linked to parvovirus B19, influenza, CMV and Epstein-Barr virus, according to a later analysis. The authors suggested that the approach could potentially be generalized to other disease states and immunological phenotypes. HLA typing was unavailable for some donors at each locus, so association tests used only the typed subset. In a later analysis, most CMV-associated TCR beta chains were found to appear HLA-restricted, with HLA associations seemingly driven largely by CMV exposure. The study listed around 160 TCR beta chains as associated with cytomegalovirus. V-gene and J-gene trimming of TCR beta chains was associated with a missense DCLRE1C variant in a later genetic analysis, and the association was replicated in an independent cohort. Broadly in line with IMGT annotations, most TCR beta V segments showed up in productive rearrangements about 87% or about 30% of the time in an earlier analysis of some 590 of the donors. In both the original and validation cohorts, the classifier was reported to diagnose cytomegalovirus status with high specificity and sensitivity. Sequencing depth was assumed to be roughly uniform across donors in the presence/absence analyses, though that assumption may not hold. While some public TCRs were present in many individuals, most TCR sequences turned up only very rarely across donors. The 87-base-pair reads could not distinguish some IMGT-functional V segments, including TRBV6-2 and TRBV6-3, so those segments were excluded. A few of the identified cytomegalovirus-associated TCR beta chains were confirmed in vitro to be specific for cytomegalovirus antigens. When HLA alleles, especially DR and DQ, strongly co-occurred, TCR associations were difficult to assign to individual alleles. Because counts were too low, some 17 rarely observed V segments, including chromosome 9 orphons, were excluded from the earlier analysis of a few hundred of the donors.

The cohort comprised fewer than 750 healthy bone marrow donors. At the time of sampling, every cohort member was nominally healthy, though immune exposures that went unrecorded were likely present. The donor was CMV seronegative and belonged to the group of 352 seronegative cohort members. Every donor gave a peripheral blood sample, and the peripheral blood mononuclear cells from that sample were used for TCR beta sequencing. The Qiagen DNeasy Blood Extraction Kit was used to extract genomic DNA from the blood cell samples. Library creation used the immunoSEQ multiplex PCR assay. For the multiplex PCR, a mixture combining 60 forward primers for TCR Vbeta segments and 13 reverse primers for TCR Jbeta segments was used. Amplification of the CDR3 region of rearranged TCR beta genes was performed with a multiplex PCR assay on genomic DNA. Amplified TCR beta libraries were sequenced as 87-base-pair reads on the Illumina HiSeq System. In the paper's pipeline: A later analysis tallied roughly 78 million unique TCR beta chains across the roughly 610 repertoires, and around 9.9 million of those chains were shared by two or more donors. A nearest-neighbor algorithm error-corrected the raw reads and collapsed the reads into unique sequences, merging closely related sequences to remove PCR and sequencing errors. To assign V, D and J gene segments, CDR3 sequences were aligned to IMGT reference sequences. For a sequence to be retained, at least a six-nucleotide match to both a V gene segment and a J gene segment was required. Rearrangements were classified as productive when the CDR3 lacked stop codons and remained in frame with V and J, and all other rearrangements were classified as non-productive. Following IMGT convention, CDR3 was defined as the stretch from the second conserved V-encoded cysteine up to the conserved J-encoded phenylalanine. In an earlier analysis of roughly 610 of the donors, sequences lacking an unambiguous match to a single V gene segment were excluded. In an earlier analysis of several hundred of the donors, V segments were called functional above 56.7% productive rearrangements and were called segregating when the between-donor standard deviation exceeded 5%. A statistical classification framework was built to diagnose cytomegalovirus status from the catalog of TCR beta chain sequences. V and J gene assignment, in a later analysis, came from comparing TCR nucleotide sequences with IMGT/GENE-DB human TR gene sequences. In a later analysis, CDR3 sequences and most-parsimonious VDJ recombination scenarios were assigned using the TCRdist pipeline. In a later analysis, each TCR beta chain was defined by its CDR3 amino acid sequence together with its V-gene family, and reads without a unique V-gene family were excluded. To address suspected cross-contamination and a sequencing artifact, a later analysis removed approximately 600 highly shared, low-generation-probability nucleotide sequences. In a later analysis, a clonal expansion index for each public chain was calculated from normalized within-repertoire ranks of inferred template counts. In a later analysis, generation probabilities were computed using a VDJ recombination model fitted to out-of-frame rearrangements, and the results were checked against IGoR. In a later analysis, hypergeometric tests were used to score TCR-TCR, TCR-HLA and TCR-CMV co-occurrence, with a repertoire-size bias correction applied to TCR pairs. In a later analysis, false discovery rates were estimated by permuting HLA or CMV assignments 20 times. A later analysis grouped co-occurring TCRs with DBSCAN, adding TCRdist sequence similarity when clustering within HLA-allele-positive subsets. Repertoires with fewer than 30,000 or more than 120,000 public chains were left out of co-occurrence clustering, as were about five repertoires with anomalous nucleotide sharing. TCRdb obtained this table from immuneACCESS and retained in-frame rearrangements with V and J assigned. These tables miss some clones; where compared with another copy, unresolved V genes account for less than half of the shortfall, and the remainder is unexplained. The DNA was the basis for D and trimming; V, J and clone size are from that table. The sample contains around 220,000 clones, about 79% of them found a single time. 1.5% to 2% of the sample is in the top ten clones.

Trimming takes 0 bases off V and 5 bases off J; junction bases not matched to a gene: 6. The germline V gene encodes CDR1 SGHRS and CDR2 YFSETQ. The CDR3 goes from the cysteine to the phenylalanine over 15 residues. Only the CDR3 DNA stays, 45 bases, in frame from base 1. Sequencing was done on a sample of PBMCs. The clonotype comes from a man aged 18 to 35 in good health and CMV-seronegative. The chain was built from TRBV5-1 and TRBJ2-5, and 8 junction bases match TRBD1. The nucleotide sequence reads TGCGCCAGCAGCTTGGTTCCAGGGGGCGAGGAGACCCAGTACTTC. This is translated as CASSLVPGGEETQYF. Supplemented by the reference TRBV5-1 and TRBJ2-5 proteins around the CDR3, the complete variable domain is KAGVTQTPRYLIKTRGQQVTLSCSPISGHRSVSWYQQTPGQGLQFLFEYFSETQRNKGNFPGRFSGRQFSNSRSEMNVSTLELGDSALYLCASSLVPGGEETQYFGPGTRLLVL.